This TCR beta chain was identified during a study of metastatic and nonmetastatic thyroid tumors. All patients were treatment-naive before thyroid surgery. This clone has at least ten counts. The CDR3 totals 14 residues. Germline V gene lookup returns CDR1 SEHNR and CDR2 FQNEAQ (reference sequence). V lost 2 bases to trimming and J lost 4 bases, with 9 bases between them. TCRdb used MiXCR to call clones anew from the PCR reads. This table holds roughly 30,000 clones, 11% found once. The chain combines TRBV7-9 with TRBJ1-5; D is possibly TRBD1 (5 bases). This clonotype originated in a female donor with papillary thyroid cancer or a benign thyroid nodule (not recorded which). Some clones in this sample may be carry-over from other donors' samples. Sequences were obtained from blood. The CDR3 loop is CASSLTQGNQPQHF. For the CDR3, the DNA is TGTGCCAGCAGCTTAACCCAGGGAAATCAGCCCCAGCATTTT.